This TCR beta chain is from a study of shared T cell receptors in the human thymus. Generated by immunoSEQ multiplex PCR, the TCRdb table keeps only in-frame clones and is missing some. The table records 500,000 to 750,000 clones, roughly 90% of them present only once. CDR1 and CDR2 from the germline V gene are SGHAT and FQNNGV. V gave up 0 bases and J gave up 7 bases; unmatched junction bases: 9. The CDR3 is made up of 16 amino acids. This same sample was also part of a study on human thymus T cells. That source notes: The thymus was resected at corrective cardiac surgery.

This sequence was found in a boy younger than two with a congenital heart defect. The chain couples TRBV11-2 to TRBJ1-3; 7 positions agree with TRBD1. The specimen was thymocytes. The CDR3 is CASSLEPDRERNTIYF. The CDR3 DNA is TGTGCCAGCAGCTTAGAACCCGACAGGGAGCGGAACACCATATATTTT.